A single sample gave rise to the 25 T cell receptor beta chains below, sequenced in a study of blood T cell repertoires in COVID-19. Data came from immunoSEQ multiplex PCR; TCRdb stores just in-frame clones and leaves some out. The data hold a few hundred thousand clones, with nearly 90% observed a single time. Input material: PBMCs or T cells enriched from blood (not recorded which). These receptors were taken from a woman aged 18-29 years with acute COVID-19.

The chain carries TRBV9 and TRBJ1-3; 8 nucleotides match TRBD1. Germline V CDR1 and CDR2: SGDLS, YYNGEE. CDR3 length equals 16 residues. J lost 6 bases, V lost 3 bases, and 11 bases had no gene match. DNA for the CDR3: TGTGCCAGCAGCGCCTCGTCACAGGGGGTTGAAAACACCATATATTTT. Translated: CASSASSQGVENTIYF.

The genes are TRBV2 and TRBJ2-7; D is undetermined. Germline assignment: CDR1 SNHLY and CDR2 FYNNEI. CDR3 size: 14 residues. The ends were cut back, 0 bases at V and 4 bases at J, with 10 bases in the middle. This CDR3 reads CASSEAASIYEQYF. CDR3 DNA: TGTGCCAGCAGTGAAGCCGCCTCTATTTACGAGCAGTACTTC. The whole variable domain, remainder taken from reference TRBV2 and TRBJ2-7, is EPEVTQTPSHQVTQMGQEVILRCVPISNHLYFYWYRQILGQKVEFLVSFYNNEISEKSEIFDDQFSVERPDGSNFTLKIRSTKLEDSAMYFCASSEAASIYEQYFGPGTRLTVT.

This chain connects TRBV28 to TRBJ1-1; D is undetermined. The V end lost 5 bases, the J end lost 1 base, and 8 bases lay between the germline ends. Germline lookup yields CDR1 MDHEN and CDR2 SYDVKM. This CDR3 is 13 amino acids long. DNA of the CDR3: TGTGCCAGCAGTATAACAGAGAACACTGAAGCTTTCTTT. This encodes CASSITENTEAFF.

About this clone: This specimen includes other DNA sequences encoding the same CDR3. The chain links TRBV27 to TRBJ1-5, with 7 bases that match TRBD1. CDR1 MNHEY and CDR2 SMNVEV come from the germline V gene (reference sequence). This CDR3 contains 15 residues. Trimming removed 2 bases from V and 2 bases from J; junction bases left unmatched: 3. The CDR3 bases are TGTGCCAGCAGTTTAACAGGGACAGGCAATCAGCCCCAGCATTTT. Translating gives CASSLTGTGNQPQHF.

Here the CDR3 reads CASSRGYTIYF. The CDR3 DNA follows: TGTGCCAGCAGTAGGGGTTACACCATATATTTT. V gene TRBV25-1 combines with J gene TRBJ1-3, with D perhaps TRBD1 (5 bases). The V end was cut by 5 bases, the J end by 8 bases, with 7 bases between. Germline V lookup: CDR1 MGHDK, CDR2 SYGVNS. The CDR3 spans 11 residues.

The chain has TRBV24-1 and TRBJ1-1, with 7 bases that match TRBD1. Germline values: CDR1 KGHDR, CDR2 SFDVKD. With V trimmed by 4 bases and J by 6 bases, 7 bases remained unmatched. The CDR3 has 14 amino acids. CDR3 sequence reads: CATSDSGTVPEAFF. For the CDR3, the DNA is TGTGCCACCAGTGACTCCGGGACAGTCCCTGAAGCTTTCTTT.

This chain joins TRBV28 and TRBJ2-4; D perhaps matches TRBD2 (5 bases). This CDR3 has 13 amino acids. V gave up 5 bases and J gave up 8 bases, with 13 bases separating them. Germline V gives CDR1 MDHEN, CDR2 SYDVKM. In DNA form, the CDR3 reads TGTGCCAGCAGTGTCGAGGGCCCGTACATTCAGTACTTC. This codes for CASSVEGPYIQYF. The complete variable domain, with remaining parts taken from reference TRBV28 and TRBJ2-4, reads DVKVTQSSRYLVKRTGEKVFLECVQDMDHENMFWYRQDPGLGLRLIYFSYDVKMKEKGDIPEGYSVSREKKERFSLILESASTNQTSMYLCASSVEGPYIQYFGAGTRLSVL.

The chain joins TRBV28 to TRBJ2-1; TRBD2 matches at 10 bases. The CDR3 has 15 amino acids. Per the germline V gene, CDR1 is MDHEN and CDR2 is SYDVKM. Trimming cost V 7 bases and J 12 bases; bases outside gene matches: 15. This chain's CDR3 is CASNQAGGLGSWQFF. DNA of the CDR3: TGTGCCAGCAATCAAGCGGGAGGGCTCGGGTCTTGGCAGTTCTTC.

The chain carries TRBV27 and TRBJ2-3, with TRBD2 matching 9 bases. Germline-derived CDR1 and CDR2 are MNHEY and SMNVEV (reference sequence). Trimming cost V 7 bases and J 3 bases; bases outside gene matches: 11. CDR3 length: 16 amino acids. Here the CDR3 DNA reads TGTGCCAGCAAAAGCGGGAGGTTGATGGAAACAGATACGCAGTATTTT. Translation: CASKSGRLMETDTQYF.

This clone was seen more than once but under ten times. This chain links TRBV6-5 with TRBJ1-2, with 7 bases aligning to TRBD1. The CDR3 covers 15 residues. J lost 8 bases, V lost 7 bases, and 16 bases had no gene match. Germline V gene data show CDR1 as MNHEY and CDR2 as SVGAGI. In nucleotides, the CDR3 is TGTGCCAGCAACAGGGGAGAAGGGGCCCTAGGGGGCTACACCTTC. Its protein is CASNRGEGALGGYTF.

The V and J genes are TRBV5-5 and TRBJ2-3; 7 bases fit TRBD2. Germline trimming cut 1 base from V and 11 bases from J; bases unmatched to any gene: 7. This CDR3 has 13 amino acids. Germline V gene lookup returns CDR1 SGHKS and CDR2 YYEKEE (reference sequence). CDR3 DNA: TGTGCCAGCAGCTTGAGCTCTAGCGGTATGCAGTATTTT. It is translated as CASSLSSSGMQYF.

The CDR3 sequence is CASSITEETEAFF. Here the CDR3 DNA reads TGTGCCAGCAGTATTACCGAGGAAACTGAAGCTTTCTTT. This chain connects TRBV28 to TRBJ1-1, with D unresolved. This CDR3 spans 13 amino acids. Deletions cut 5 bases from V and 5 bases from J, with 12 bases between. Per the germline V gene, CDR1 is MDHEN and CDR2 is SYDVKM. Filled out from reference TRBV28 and TRBJ1-1, the complete variable domain reads DVKVTQSSRYLVKRTGEKVFLECVQDMDHENMFWYRQDPGLGLRLIYFSYDVKMKEKGDIPEGYSVSREKKERFSLILESASTNQTSMYLCASSITEETEAFFGQGTRLTVV.

The gene calls are TRBV28 and TRBJ2-7; 9 bases line up with TRBD1. J lost 5 bases, V lost 6 bases, and 8 bases had no gene match. Per germline, CDR1 MDHEN and CDR2 SYDVKM. The CDR3 contains 14 residues. The DNA for the CDR3 is TGTGCCAGCAGCTCACACAGGGGGCGAAACGAGCAGTACTTC. It codes for CASSSHRGRNEQYF.

The chain recombines TRBV28 with TRBJ1-5, with 7 bases that match TRBD1. J was trimmed by 3 bases and V by 7 bases; bases with no gene match: 3. The CDR3 sequence is 13 residues long. Germline V gives CDR1 MDHEN, CDR2 SYDVKM. The CDR3 bases are TGTGCCAGCAAACAGGGGCCCAATCAGCCCCAGCATTTT. It specifies CASKQGPNQPQHF.

V is TRBV6-5 and J is TRBJ2-1; no clear D. V lost 0 bases and J lost 6, with 6 bases in between. The CDR3 is made up of 13 amino acids. Germline V gives CDR1 MNHEY, CDR2 SVGAGI. The CDR3 protein is CASSYSLANEQFF. CDR3 bases: TGTGCCAGCAGTTACTCGTTGGCCAATGAGCAGTTCTTC.

CDR3 loop: CASCRGMGNQPQHF. The CDR3, as DNA: TGTGCCAGCTGCCGCGGGATGGGCAATCAGCCCCAGCATTTT. The V call is TRBV28, the J call TRBJ1-5; D is ambiguous. The germline CDR1 and CDR2 sequences are MDHEN and SYDVKM. The CDR3 covers 14 residues. V was pared by 8 bases and J by 2 bases, with 13 bases between.

V usage is TRBV2 and J usage is TRBJ2-7, with 10 bases that match TRBD1. V was clipped by 4 bases and J by 2 bases; unmatched bases: 5. There are 15 residues in the CDR3. The germline gives CDR1 SNHLY, CDR2 FYNNEI. The CDR3 is CASSAGQGVPYEQYF. CDR3 DNA sequence: TGTGCCAGCAGTGCCGGACAGGGGGTCCCCTACGAGCAGTACTTC.

The rearrangement joins TRBV19 to TRBJ2-1; TRBD2 might be the D (6 bases). The CDR3 totals 13 residues. The V and J ends lost 0 bases and 12 bases respectively, with 12 bases between them. The germline gives CDR1 LNHDA, CDR2 SQIVND (reference sequence). The CDR3 DNA is TGTGCCAGTAGTATAGATATCGGGAGACCGCAGTTCTTC. Translating it yields CASSIDIGRPQFF.

This sequence joins TRBV7-3 and TRBJ2-2, with TRBD2 as a possible D gene (6 bases). The V end was cut by 1 base, the J end by 3 bases, with 9 bases between. CDR3 size: 15 residues. Germline assignment: CDR1 SGHTA and CDR2 FQGTGA. The CDR3 is CASSLRLGDTGELFF. DNA of the CDR3: TGTGCCAGCAGCTTAAGACTAGGGGACACCGGGGAGCTGTTTTTT.

This clone was detected once. This sample includes further DNA sequences coding for the same CDR3. This rearrangement joins TRBV3-1 (or the pseudogene TRBV3-2) to TRBJ2-2; 13 nucleotides align to TRBD2. Germline-derived CDR1 and CDR2 are LGHDT and YNNKEL (reference sequence). The CDR3 is 17 amino acids. Trimming took 6 bases from V and 4 from J; bases not matched to a gene: 8. In DNA form, the CDR3 reads TGTGCCAGCAGACGATCTGGGACTAGCGGGATCACCGGGGAGCTGTTTTTT. Its protein product is CASRRSGTSGITGELFF.

V and J are TRBV10-3 and TRBJ2-1, with TRBD2 matching 11 bases. The CDR3 covers 14 residues. Germline CDR1 ENHRY, CDR2 SYGVKD. The J segment lost 4 bases and the V segment lost 6 bases, leaving 2 bases of the junction unmatched. Written as DNA, the CDR3 is TGTGCCATCAGCGGGACTAGCGGTTACAATGAGCAGTTCTTC. It encodes CAISGTSGYNEQFF.

The chain combines TRBV7-2 with TRBJ2-5; TRBD2 aligns across 8 bases. V lost 5 bases to trimming and J lost 5 bases; unmatched junction nucleotides: 10. This CDR3 contains 15 residues. In germline, CDR1 is SGHTA, CDR2 FQGNSA. The CDR3, as DNA: TGTGCCAGCAGCGACACCGGGACTAGGGGGGAGACCCAGTACTTC. Translation: CASSDTGTRGETQYF.

The chain recombines TRBV5-1 with TRBJ2-3; TRBD2 matches 8 bases. CDR1 and CDR2 from the germline V gene are SGHRS and YFSETQ. V lost 0 bases to trimming and J lost 0 bases; unmatched junction nucleotides: 3. The CDR3 extends over 16 amino acids. The CDR3 region is CASSLAASGSTDTQYF. The CDR3 region has the DNA TGCGCCAGCAGCTTGGCGGCTAGCGGGAGCACAGATACGCAGTATTTT. Drawing the rest from reference TRBV5-1 and TRBJ2-3, the complete variable domain is KAGVTQTPRYLIKTRGQQVTLSCSPISGHRSVSWYQQTPGQGLQFLFEYFSETQRNKGNFPGRFSGRQFSNSRSEMNVSTLELGDSALYLCASSLAASGSTDTQYFGPGTRLTVL.

The sample holds a few counts of this clone. The gene calls are TRBV4-2 and TRBJ2-3; 7 nucleotides align to TRBD2. Looked up from germline, CDR1 is LGHNA and CDR2 is YNFKEQ. CDR3 length: 17 residues. V lost 0 bases and J lost 0; bases outside the gene matches: 6. CDR3 residues: CASSQDISSGSTDTQYF. The DNA of the CDR3 is TGTGCCAGCAGCCAAGATATTTCTAGCGGCAGCACAGATACGCAGTATTTT.

This rearrangement joins TRBV11-2 to TRBJ2-7, with TRBD1 as a possible D gene (7 bases). The V gene's germline CDR1 is SGHAT and CDR2 FQNNGV. V lost 4 bases and J 6 bases, leaving 13 bases between the germline ends. The CDR3 is 13 residues long. CDR3 region: CASSYGTAGEQYF. CDR3 in DNA: TGTGCCAGCAGCTACGGGACAGCGGGCGAGCAGTACTTC. Full variable domain (rest looked up from reference TRBV11-2 and TRBJ2-7): EAGVAQSPRYKIIEKRQSVAFWCNPISGHATLYWYQQILGQGPKLLIQFQNNGVVDDSQLPKDRFSAERLKGVDSTLKIQPAKLEDSAVYLCASSYGTAGEQYFGPGTRLTVT.